Following are 12 T cell receptor beta chains from one sample sequenced in a study of patients and donors after allogeneic stem cell transplantation. One entry per CDR3 protein results from TCRdb running MiXCR on the RT-PCR reads. The sample carries around 200,000 distinct CDR3 sequences, around two fifths recorded once. The sequenced sample was blood, either unsorted or a sorted T cell fraction (not recorded which). The receptors stem from a human donor who was either an allogeneic HSCT recipient or a stem cell or donor lymphocyte infusion donor (not recorded which). It is not recorded whose cells these are; they may come from a transplant donor.

This chain connects TRBV10-3 to TRBJ1-5; D call uncertain. The germline V and J ends were trimmed by 3 bases and 6 bases, with 12 bases remaining between them. Per the germline V gene, CDR1 is ENHRY and CDR2 is SYGVKD. The CDR3 contains 14 residues. For the CDR3, the DNA is TGTGCCATCAGTGACCCCGCTAGAGGTCAGCCCCAGCATTTT. It encodes CAISDPARGQPQHF.

This clonotype was found a few times. The chain joins TRBV19 to TRBJ2-1, with 8 bases aligning to TRBD2. Trimming removed 3 bases from V and 4 bases from J; junction bases left unmatched: 5. CDR1 and CDR2 (germline): LNHDA, SQIVND (reference sequence). CDR3 length: 15 amino acids. In DNA form, the CDR3 reads TGTGCCAGTAGTATCAGCGGGGGTCTATACAATGAGCAGTTCTTC. Its translation: CASSISGGLYNEQFF. The variable domain in full, with the rest retrieved from reference TRBV19 and TRBJ2-1, is DGGITQSPKYLFRKEGQNVTLSCEQNLNHDAMYWYRQDPGQGLRLIYYSQIVNDFQKGDIAEGYSVSREKKESFPLTVTSAQKNPTAFYLCASSISGGLYNEQFFGPGTRLTVL.

CDR3 coding DNA: TGTGCCAGCAGCTTAGATTACCCGACGGGGGGCTACACCTTC. Translated: CASSLDYPTGGYTF. This chain connects TRBV11-2 to TRBJ1-2, with D unresolved. The V gene lost 0 bases and the J gene lost 8 bases, with 13 bases spanning the gap. The CDR3 spans 14 residues. Looked up from germline, CDR1 is SGHAT and CDR2 is FQNNGV.

This rearrangement joins TRBV6-2 or TRBV6-3 to TRBJ2-7, with TRBD1 matching over 9 bases. The trim removed 5 bases at V and 2 bases at J, leaving 4 bases unmatched. This CDR3 is 14 amino acids long. The V gene's germline CDR1 is MNHEY and CDR2 SVGEGT. CDR3: CASSTRDRAYEQYF. In nucleotides, the CDR3 is TGTGCCAGCAGTACCCGGGACAGGGCCTACGAGCAGTACTTC.

V gene TRBV7-9 combines with J gene TRBJ2-1, with D unclear. The CDR3 runs 12 residues. Germline CDR1 is SEHNR and CDR2 is FQNEAQ (reference sequence). The V end lost 2 bases, the J end lost 6 bases, and 5 bases lay between the germline ends. The CDR3 sequence: CASSLRPNEQFF. CDR3 bases: TGTGCCAGCAGCTTAAGACCCAATGAGCAGTTCTTC.

The chain joins TRBV7-9 to TRBJ1-5, with D unclear. The germline gives CDR1 SEHNR, CDR2 FQNEAQ (reference sequence). The CDR3 spans 13 residues. Trimming removed 3 bases from V and 7 bases from J, with 10 bases in between. CDR3: CASSFENGQPQHF. The CDR3 DNA reads as TGTGCCAGCAGCTTCGAAAACGGGCAGCCCCAGCATTTT.

The gene calls are TRBV25-1 and TRBJ1-4, with D perhaps matching TRBD1 (5 bases). Trimming took off 4 bases at V and 8 bases at J, with 14 bases between the two ends. This CDR3 has 14 residues. The V gene's germline CDR1 is MGHDK and CDR2 SYGVNS. In DNA form, the CDR3 reads TGTGCCAGCAGTGCCAGGGTGTCCATGGAAAAACTGTTTTTT. Amino acid sequence: CASSARVSMEKLFF.

The V call is TRBV4-1, the J call TRBJ1-5, with D unclear. Trimming took off 1 base at V and 2 bases at J, with 12 bases between the two ends. CDR3 length: 16 residues. The germline CDR1 and CDR2 sequences are MGHRA and YSYEKL. CDR3 bases: TGCGCCAGCAGCCAAGGCCTATTGCGGCGCAATCAGCCCCAGCATTTT. Translating it yields CASSQGLLRRNQPQHF.

This clonotype occurred a few times. The chain has TRBV28 and TRBJ1-4; weak D call: TRBD1 (6 bases). The CDR3 consists of 15 residues. The V end lost 4 bases, the J end lost 6 bases, and 15 bases lay between the germline ends. The V gene's germline CDR1 is MDHEN and CDR2 SYDVKM. The CDR3 DNA follows: TGTGCCAGCAGTTCCGCCGGGACAAGTTATGAAAAACTGTTTTTT. Residues: CASSSAGTSYEKLFF.

The V gene is TRBV28, the J gene TRBJ1-4; D gene ambiguous. Germline CDR1 is MDHEN and CDR2 is SYDVKM. The V gene lost 3 bases and the J gene lost 0 bases, with 11 bases spanning the gap. The CDR3 is made up of 16 amino acids. In nucleotides, the CDR3 is TGTGCCAGCAGTTTTAGGTGGCAGTCAACTAATGAAAAACTGTTTTTT. It encodes CASSFRWQSTNEKLFF.

V and J are TRBV7-2 and TRBJ2-3; D is uncertain. V gave up 2 bases and J gave up 2 bases, with 8 bases separating them. In germline, CDR1 is SGHTA, CDR2 FQGNSA. This CDR3 contains 14 residues. As DNA, the CDR3 is TGTGCCAGCAGCTTAAACGACCACACAGATACGCAGTATTTT. Amino acids: CASSLNDHTDTQYF. The entire variable domain, with the rest obtained from reference TRBV7-2 and TRBJ2-3, is as follows: GAGVSQSPSNKVTEKGKDVELRCDPISGHTALYWYRQSLGQGLEFLIYFQGNSAPDKSGLPSDRFSAERTGGSVSTLTIQRTQQEDSAVYLCASSLNDHTDTQYFGPGTRLTVL.

The chain combines TRBV12-3 or TRBV12-4 with TRBJ2-1; 7 nucleotides line up with TRBD1. The CDR3 spans 18 residues. Losses at the gene ends were 6 bases for V and 1 base for J; bases not matched to a gene: 15. DNA for the CDR3: TGTGCCAGCAGCCTCTCAAAAGGGACAGCGAAATCCTACAATGAGCAGTTCTTC. Its protein product is CASSLSKGTAKSYNEQFF.